This TCR beta chain was observed in a study of blood T cell repertoires in COVID-19. Study details: Some COVID-19 samples were acute and others convalescent; all came from the United States, Italy and Spain. Nucleic acid was either cDNA or gDNA, and it came from T cells, B-cell-depleted T cells, or PBMCs.

In the source study's methods: Amplification of reference gene primers was used by the study to estimate nucleated cell counts. Clones were sequenced by immunoSEQ multiplex PCR, and TCRdb holds only the in-frame ones, with some missing. That table furnishes V, J and clone size, whereas the DNA furnished D and trimming. The sample yields about 210,000 clones, approximately 86% seen once. V was trimmed by 4 bases and J by 6 bases, leaving 12 bases between them. The germline gives CDR1 SGHTA, CDR2 FQGNSA. The CDR3 has 14 amino acids. The V gene is TRBV7-2, the J gene TRBJ2-2; weak D call: TRBD2 (6 bases). The sequencing input was peripheral blood. The clonotype comes from a young man with active or convalescent COVID-19. Here the CDR3 DNA reads TGTGCCAGCAGCTCCTGGAGCGGGTCCGGGGAGCTGTTTTTT. Its protein is CASSSWSGSGELFF. Full variable domain (missing parts from reference TRBV7-2 and TRBJ2-2): GAGVSQSPSNKVTEKGKDVELRCDPISGHTALYWYRQSLGQGLEFLIYFQGNSAPDKSGLPSDRFSAERTGGSVSTLTIQRTQQEDSAVYLCASSSWSGSGELFFGEGSRLTVL.